The 23 T cell receptor beta chains below all came from one sample that was sequenced in a study of blood T cell repertoires in COVID-19. Using immunoSEQ multiplex PCR, the repertoire was profiled, and TCRdb retains in-frame clones only, with some absent. Here the sample spans fewer than 500,000 clones, roughly 86% being singletons. The sample was PBMCs or T cells enriched from blood (not recorded which). The receptor set was obtained from a man aged 25-40 years who had recovered from COVID-19.

V usage is TRBV7-8 and J usage is TRBJ1-5, with D maybe TRBD1 (6 bases). The CDR3 length is 11 residues. Looked up from germline, CDR1 is SGHVS and CDR2 is FQNEAQ. The germline V and J ends were trimmed by 5 bases and 10 bases, with 9 bases remaining between them. The CDR3, as DNA: TGTGCCAGCAGCCAGACAGGTCCCCAGCATTTT. It translates to CASSQTGPQHF.

This clone was seen only a few times. The V and J genes are TRBV9 and TRBJ1-2, with 11 bases that match TRBD1. CDR1 and CDR2 from the germline V gene are SGDLS and YYNGEE. The CDR3 runs to 17 residues. V was clipped by 2 bases and J by 7 bases; unmatched bases: 13. CDR3 amino acids: CASSVGQGAPYLGGYTF. The CDR3 DNA reads as TGTGCCAGCAGCGTTGGACAGGGGGCCCCCTACCTTGGTGGCTACACCTTC.

J is TRBJ2-7 and V is TRBV18, with D possibly being TRBD2 (6 bases). CDR3 length: 13 residues. V dropped 6 bases and J dropped 5 bases, with 14 bases sitting between them. Germline V gene sequence: CDR1 KGHSH, CDR2 LQKENI. The CDR3, as DNA: TGTGCCAGCTCCCTGGGCGGGGTCAACGAGCAGTACTTC. This encodes CASSLGGVNEQYF.

This sequence joins TRBV11-2 and TRBJ1-5; D gene uncertain. Germline CDR1 reads SGHAT; CDR2 reads FQNNGV. The CDR3 totals 13 residues. V was clipped by 2 bases and J by 3 bases, with 5 bases between them. The CDR3 DNA reads TGTGCCAGCAGCTTACTAGACAATCAGCCCCAGCATTTT. This encodes CASSLLDNQPQHF.

The chain is built from TRBV5-1 and TRBJ1-5; 8 bases match TRBD1. After removal of 3 bases from V and 5 bases from J, the junction contained 1 base not matched to a gene. CDR1 and CDR2 from the germline V gene are SGHRS and YFSETQ. There are 13 residues in the CDR3. The CDR3 nucleotides read TGCGCCAGCAGCTGGGGACAGGATCAGCCCCAGCATTTT. Amino acid sequence: CASSWGQDQPQHF. The full variable domain, completed using reference TRBV5-1 and TRBJ1-5, is KAGVTQTPRYLIKTRGQQVTLSCSPISGHRSVSWYQQTPGQGLQFLFEYFSETQRNKGNFPGRFSGRQFSNSRSEMNVSTLELGDSALYLCASSWGQDQPQHFGDGTRLSIL.

This clone was detected a few times. This sequence joins TRBV30 and TRBJ1-4; tentatively, D is TRBD1 (6 bases). Trimming took 3 bases from V and 4 from J, leaving 15 bases between them. The CDR3 has 15 residues. Germline-derived CDR1 and CDR2 are GTSNPN and SVGIG (reference sequence). The CDR3 DNA is TGTGCCTGGAGGGTTAGGACAGCCTTTAATGAAAAACTGTTTTTT. Protein product: CAWRVRTAFNEKLFF.

CDR3 amino acids: CASSQGVLGVSPLHF. As DNA, the CDR3 is TGCGCCAGCAGCCAAGGCGTCCTCGGAGTTTCACCCCTCCACTTT. V is TRBV4-1 and J is TRBJ1-6; D is ambiguous. The CDR3 runs 15 residues. CDR1 MGHRA and CDR2 YSYEKL come from the germline V gene. V lost 1 base, J lost 9 bases, and 13 bases lay in between.

This clone was counted once. This rearrangement joins TRBV19 to TRBJ1-1; D remains ambiguous. Germline CDR1 LNHDA, CDR2 SQIVND (reference sequence). The V end was cut by 7 bases, the J end by 1 base, with 13 bases between. This CDR3 is 14 amino acids long. The CDR3 nucleotides are TGTGCCAGTACGAGGGCCTCGTCGAACACTGAAGCTTTCTTT. It yields the protein CASTRASSNTEAFF.

This clone was seen a few times. The rearrangement joins TRBV12-5 to TRBJ2-7; TRBD1 is a possible D gene (5 bases). V was trimmed by 4 bases and J by 3 bases, leaving 7 bases between them. Germline assignment: CDR1 LGHNT and CDR2 FRNRAP. There are 12 residues in the CDR3. The CDR3 DNA reads as TGTGCTAGTGGTTCTCAGGGCTACGAGCAGTACTTC. Protein: CASGSQGYEQYF.

This chain links TRBV13 with TRBJ2-7, with TRBD1 as a possible D gene (6 bases). This CDR3 spans 13 amino acids. CDR1 and CDR2 from the germline V gene are PRHDT and FYEKMQ (reference sequence). Trimming stripped 6 bases from V and 1 base from J, with 10 bases between. CDR3 DNA sequence: TGTGCCAGCAGTCCGGACAGTTCCTACGAGCAGTACTTC. Protein product: CASSPDSSYEQYF.

The genes are TRBV19 and TRBJ1-2, with D hard to call. Per germline, CDR1 LNHDA and CDR2 SQIVND (reference sequence). V shed 4 bases and J shed 0 bases, with 9 bases lying between them. This CDR3 spans 14 amino acids. The CDR3 sequence is CASSKAAANYGYTF. The CDR3 DNA reads TGTGCCAGTAGTAAAGCGGCGGCTAACTATGGCTACACCTTC.

The genes are TRBV5-1 and TRBJ1-3; the D is unclear. The CDR3 extends over 16 amino acids. The V end was cut by 5 bases, the J end by 0 bases, with 15 bases between. The germline V gene has CDR1 SGHRS and CDR2 YFSETQ. CDR3 bases: TGCGCCAGCAGTAGGACGGACGGACTCTCTGGAAACACCATATATTTT. Translated: CASSRTDGLSGNTIYF.

The chain joins TRBV6-5 to TRBJ1-4, with D tentatively TRBD1 (6 bases). The CDR3 has 16 amino acids. Looked up from germline, CDR1 is MNHEY and CDR2 is SVGAGI. The V end was cut by 2 bases, the J end by 0 bases, with 10 bases between. CDR3 nucleotides: TGTGCCAGCAGTTACACCTACAGGGCAACTAATGAAAAACTGTTTTTT. It specifies CASSYTYRATNEKLFF.

This clone showed up just once. The chain links TRBV27 to TRBJ2-7; TRBD2 might be the D (6 bases). CDR3 length: 18 residues. Trimming removed 1 base at V and 0 bases at J, with 19 bases between. CDR1 MNHEY and CDR2 SMNVEV come from the germline V gene (reference sequence). CDR3 amino acids: CASSLWGVKGGLSYEQYF. CDR3 sequence (DNA): TGTGCCAGCAGTTTATGGGGGGTAAAGGGAGGCCTCTCCTACGAGCAGTACTTC.

This chain joins TRBV18 and TRBJ1-6, with D maybe TRBD1 (6 bases). V gave up 6 bases and J gave up 5 bases, with 14 bases separating them. CDR3 length equals 15 residues. Germline lookup yields CDR1 KGHSH and CDR2 LQKENI. The CDR3 DNA reads TGTGCCAGCTCGAACAGGGTGGAGGATAATTCACCCCTCCACTTT. Protein: CASSNRVEDNSPLHF. Variable domain in full (rest from reference TRBV18 and TRBJ1-6): NAGVMQNPRHLVRRRGQEARLRCSPMKGHSHVYWYRQLPEEGLKFMVYLQKENIIDESGMPKERFSAEFPKEGPSILRIQQVVRGDSAAYFCASSNRVEDNSPLHFGNGTRLTVT.

For the CDR3, the DNA is TGTGCCAGCAGTGAGGAGGCTAACTATGGCTACACCTTC. As protein: CASSEEANYGYTF. This chain joins TRBV6-4 and TRBJ1-2; unclear D gene. Germline assignment: CDR1 MRHNA and CDR2 SNTAGT. There are 13 residues in the CDR3. V gave up 3 bases and J gave up 0 bases, with 5 bases separating them.

This chain joins TRBV6-2 or TRBV6-3 and TRBJ1-2; TRBD1 aligns across 8 bases. The CDR3 length is 16 residues. V trimming: 4 bases; J trimming: 0 bases; junction bases outside the gene matches: 7. CDR1 and CDR2 (germline): MNHEY, SVGEGT. The CDR3 nucleotides are TGTGCCAGCAGTTCTAAGACAGGGGATGCTAACTATGGCTACACCTTC. This gives the protein CASSSKTGDANYGYTF.

The rearrangement links TRBV6-5 to TRBJ1-5, with D maybe TRBD1 (5 bases). Per the germline V gene, CDR1 is MNHEY and CDR2 is SVGAGI. V gave up 4 bases and J gave up 2 bases, with 15 bases separating them. The CDR3 extends over 16 amino acids. Here the CDR3 reads CASSSAWQGGNQPQHF. The CDR3 nucleotides read TGTGCCAGCAGTTCCGCGTGGCAGGGTGGCAATCAGCCCCAGCATTTT.

This chain joins TRBV19 and TRBJ1-6, with 9 bases matching TRBD1. The V gene end was trimmed by 1 base and the J gene end by 8 bases; junction bases not matched to a gene: 3. The germline V gene encodes CDR1 LNHDA and CDR2 SQIVND (reference sequence). The CDR3 covers 15 residues. This CDR3 reads CASSIARTGDSPLHF. The CDR3 nucleotides are TGTGCCAGTAGTATAGCCCGGACAGGGGATTCACCCCTCCACTTT.

The chain combines TRBV7-9 with TRBJ1-5, with D unresolved. The CDR3 has 13 amino acids. Germline values: CDR1 SEHNR, CDR2 FQNEAQ (reference sequence). Between the trimmed V and J ends, which lost 4 bases and 8 bases, there was a span of 12 bases. The CDR3 DNA follows: TGTGCCAGCAGCTCCGAGTGGTCTGAGCCCCAGCATTTT. This gives the protein CASSSEWSEPQHF. The entire variable domain, with the rest obtained from reference TRBV7-9 and TRBJ1-5, is as follows: DTGVSQNPRHKITKRGQNVTFRCDPISEHNRLYWYRQTLGQGPEFLTYFQNEAQLEKSRLLSDRFSAERPKGSFSTLEIQRTEQGDSAMYLCASSSEWSEPQHFGDGTRLSIL.

The gene calls are TRBV5-1 and TRBJ1-4; 12 bases align to TRBD1. The V segment lost 5 bases and the J segment 3 bases; nucleotides outside the gene matches: 8. Germline V gene sequence: CDR1 SGHRS, CDR2 YFSETQ. The CDR3 spans 17 residues. The CDR3 nucleotides read TGCGCCAGCAGTTCGCCGGGACAGGGGGCGGCTAATGAAAAACTGTTTTTT. Translated, it gives CASSSPGQGAANEKLFF.

The V and J genes are TRBV19 and TRBJ2-5, with 11 bases identical to TRBD2. CDR1 is LNHDA and CDR2 is SQIVND in the germline V gene (reference sequence). The CDR3 spans 14 residues. Trimming removed 8 bases from V and 5 bases from J; junction bases left unmatched: 7. In nucleotides, the CDR3 is TGTGCCAGTGGGACGACTAGCGGGGTCGAGACCCAGTACTTC. This gives the protein CASGTTSGVETQYF.

J is TRBJ1-2 and V is TRBV27; 10 bases map to TRBD1. Germline assignment: CDR1 MNHEY and CDR2 SMNVEV (reference sequence). The CDR3 length is 17 residues. V shed 0 bases, J shed 4 bases, and the junction held 8 bases outside the gene matches. The CDR3 is CASSLSWTGGSGYGYTF. DNA of the CDR3: TGTGCCAGCAGTTTATCATGGACAGGGGGATCAGGCTATGGCTACACCTTC.